The clone carrying this TCR beta chain was detected only a few times. No antigen is known for it. The sample comes from a study of blood T cells in healthy people across ages. The germline gives CDR1 DFQATT, CDR2 SNEGSKA (reference sequence). Trimming removed 5 bases at V and 7 bases at J, with 14 bases between. The CDR3 contains 12 residues. The study's findings and limits: Relative to aged donors, long-lived donors carried more naive CD4+ cells and displayed higher diversity. Naive and antigen-experienced cells were not separated, limiting conclusive comparison.

Together with a sample-barcoded 5' primer, a J-beta primer mix was included in a second PCR lasting about 6 to 11 cycles. A tag from a template-switch adaptor with 12 random nucleotides marked each cDNA molecule. MiXCR, run by TCRdb on the 5' RACE reads, gives a single entry per CDR3 protein. This sample has about 1.5 million distinct CDR3 sequences; roughly 40% occur once, and the top ten carry 7.9%. There were at least 5.5 micrograms of total RNA extracted from every sample. The J gene is TRBJ1-2, the V gene TRBV20-1; possibly TRBD1 for D (5 bases). The sample comprised blood. This TCR was recovered from a woman aged 18-35 years in good health. The CDR3 loop reads CSAPPYDSGYTF. CDR3 bases: TGCAGTGCTCCCCCGTACGACAGTGGCTACACCTTC.